The T cell receptor (beta chain) described here comes from a study of brain T cells in children with intractable seizures. Clones were read by immunoSEQ multiplex PCR, and TCRdb kept only the in-frame ones, dropping some. The sample lists 80,000 or so clones; about 90% were seen once. This CDR3 spans 15 amino acids. Trimming shortened V by 2 bases and J by 1 base, and 9 bases separated the two germline ends. In germline, CDR1 is SGHDT, CDR2 YYEEEE. This TCR was recovered from a girl aged 2 to 10 with Rasmussen encephalitis and intractable seizures. The input for sequencing was peripheral blood, taken at surgery. This chain connects TRBV5-6 to TRBJ2-2; possibly TRBD1 for D (6 bases). Here the CDR3 reads CASSFWGRNTGELFF. As DNA, the CDR3 is TGTGCCAGCAGCTTTTGGGGGCGGAACACCGGGGAGCTGTTTTTT.